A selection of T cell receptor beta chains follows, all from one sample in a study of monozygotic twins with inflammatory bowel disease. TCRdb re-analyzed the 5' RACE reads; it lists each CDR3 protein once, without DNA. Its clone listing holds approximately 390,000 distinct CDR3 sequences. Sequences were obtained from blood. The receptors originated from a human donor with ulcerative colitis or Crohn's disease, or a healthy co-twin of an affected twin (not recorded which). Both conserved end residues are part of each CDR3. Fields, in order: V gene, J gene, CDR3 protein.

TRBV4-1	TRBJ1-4	CASSQVALSFATNEKLFF
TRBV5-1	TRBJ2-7	CASSLGLAGVYEQYF
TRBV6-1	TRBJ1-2	CASSPSLGYGYTF
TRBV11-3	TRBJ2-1	CASSSTSGGAVNEQFF
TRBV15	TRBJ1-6	CATSRDLTALSYNSPLHF
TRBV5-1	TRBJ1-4	CASSLGPGQGNEKLFF
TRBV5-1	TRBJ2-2	CASRGPSGTGELFF
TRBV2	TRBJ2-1	CASKYGGSSYNEQFF
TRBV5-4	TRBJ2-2	CASSLEVEVGELFF
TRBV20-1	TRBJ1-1	CSASWVTTEAFF
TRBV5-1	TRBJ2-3	CASSLGTGRGGRDTQYF
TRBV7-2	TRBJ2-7	CASSLERIYEQYF
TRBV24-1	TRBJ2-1	CATSASDYNEQFF
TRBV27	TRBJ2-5	CASSRPGGQETQYF
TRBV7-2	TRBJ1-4	CASSPQVSATNEKLFF
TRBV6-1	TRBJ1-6	CASRLQQGGLSSYNSPLHF
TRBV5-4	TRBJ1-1	CASSSGQWSATEAFF
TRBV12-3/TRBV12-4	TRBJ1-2	CASSLAPKGSGYDYGYTF
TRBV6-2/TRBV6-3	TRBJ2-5	CASSYPAEAAWETQYF
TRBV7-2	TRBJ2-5	CASSSEYQETQYF
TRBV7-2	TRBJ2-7	CASSLAWQVGREQYF
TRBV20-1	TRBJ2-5	CSATRPGRAPQETQYF
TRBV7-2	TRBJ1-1	CASTEYTGVEAFF
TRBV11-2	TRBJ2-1	CASSLQGSSNEQFF
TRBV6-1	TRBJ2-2	CASSEARRRRELFF
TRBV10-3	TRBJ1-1	CAISESRGRERWQAFF
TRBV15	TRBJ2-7	CATSSLRGPKYEQYF